One and the same sample provided the 32 T cell receptor beta chains below, sequenced in a study of shared clonotypes between healthy human individuals. The data were produced by immunoSEQ multiplex PCR, yet TCRdb's version contains in-frame clones alone and is incomplete. The sample has roughly 650,000 clones; almost 97% are singletons. The sample was naive CD4+ T cells sorted from blood. Regarding subset: CD45RA+ positively selected. The receptor set was obtained from a woman in her thirties in good health.

CDR3 loop: CASSYGGAGETQYF. CDR3 nucleotide sequence: TGTGCCAGCAGTTACGGGGGGGCCGGAGAGACCCAGTACTTC. This chain joins TRBV6-5 and TRBJ2-5; D might be TRBD2 (7 bases). The CDR3 contains 14 residues. Trimming removed 2 bases from V and 4 bases from J, with 11 bases in between. Germline CDR1 reads MNHEY; CDR2 reads SVGAGI.

V and J are TRBV7-3 and TRBJ1-2; 7 bases fit TRBD1. The CDR3 runs 13 residues. The germline V gene encodes CDR1 SGHTA and CDR2 FQGTGA. Trimming removed 4 bases from V and 8 bases from J; junction bases left unmatched: 7. The CDR3 DNA is TGTGCCAGCAGCTCCCAACAGGGGTCCGGCTACACCTTC. Residues: CASSSQQGSGYTF.

The CDR3 DNA reads TGTGCCAGCAGCTTAGACGAGGGGGCTTTGGACTATGGCTACACCTTC. This codes for CASSLDEGALDYGYTF. The chain links TRBV11-1 to TRBJ1-2; TRBD1 matches 7 bases. The length of the CDR3 is 16 residues. Trimming removed 1 base from V and 3 bases from J; junction bases left unmatched: 8. Looked up from germline, CDR1 is SGHAT and CDR2 is FQDESV (reference sequence). Drawing the rest from reference TRBV11-1 and TRBJ1-2, the complete variable domain is EAEVAQSPRYKITEKSQAVAFWCDPISGHATLYWYRQILGQGPELLVQFQDESVVDDSQLPKDRFSAERLKGVDSTLKIQPAELGDSAMYLCASSLDEGALDYGYTFGSGTRLTVV.

Comments on this clone: The sample has other DNA sequences that encode this CDR3 too. The rearrangement uses TRBV5-6 and TRBJ2-3; TRBD2 agrees at 10 bases. Germline CDR1 reads SGHDT; CDR2 reads YYEEEE. This CDR3 is built from 15 residues. Germline trimming cut 5 bases from V and 1 base from J; bases unmatched to any gene: 4. The CDR3 sequence is CASSPGTSGTDTQYF. The DNA of the CDR3 is TGTGCCAGCAGTCCCGGGACTAGCGGCACAGATACGCAGTATTTT.

This chain links TRBV19 with TRBJ1-3; tentative D call: TRBD1 (5 bases). The CDR3 has 18 residues. V gave up 1 base and J gave up 0 bases, with 16 bases separating them. Germline CDR1 LNHDA, CDR2 SQIVND (reference sequence). The CDR3 loop reads CASSIVGQGSISGNTIYF. The DNA of the CDR3 is TGTGCCAGTAGTATAGTCGGGCAGGGTTCGATCTCTGGAAACACCATATATTTT.

J is TRBJ2-2 and V is TRBV5-6; D is perhaps TRBD1 or TRBD2 (6 bases each). V was clipped by 4 bases and J by 3 bases, with 16 bases between them. CDR1 and CDR2 (germline): SGHDT, YYEEEE. CDR3 length: 16 residues. CDR3 DNA sequence: TGTGCCAGCAGCCCACTCGGGGGCCGAGACACCGGGGAGCTGTTTTTT. It translates to CASSPLGGRDTGELFF.

This clone was seen just once. The chain uses TRBV21-1 and TRBJ1-5; whether TRBD1, the table's D call, matches the DNA was not checked. TRBV21-1 is described as a pseudogene. The CDR3 is 16 amino acids. CDR3 nucleotide sequence: TGTGCCAGCAGCAAACCGGACAGGGGTGCCCTTCAGCCCCAGCATTTT. Translated, it gives CASSKPDRGALQPQHF.

Worth noting for this clone: At the DNA level, this CDR3 is encoded by other sequences in the same sample as well. The rearrangement uses TRBV28 and TRBJ1-2; D unclear. Germline-derived CDR1 and CDR2 are MDHEN and SYDVKM. V was cut by 5 bases and J by 0 bases, with 10 bases left in between. The CDR3 length is 14 residues. CDR3 region: CASSPQLANYGYTF. The CDR3 DNA is TGTGCCAGCAGTCCACAATTAGCTAACTATGGCTACACCTTC.

The chain recombines TRBV28 with TRBJ2-1; 10 nucleotides match TRBD1. J gave up 4 bases and V 6 bases, and 9 bases lay outside the gene matches. CDR3 size: 16 residues. CDR1 and CDR2 (germline): MDHEN, SYDVKM. DNA for the CDR3: TGTGCCAGCAGCCTACAAGGGACAGGGGTTTACAATGAGCAGTTCTTC. It encodes CASSLQGTGVYNEQFF.

This sequence joins TRBV28 and TRBJ1-1; no clear D. V was trimmed by 8 bases and J by 1 base, leaving 5 bases between them. CDR1 MDHEN and CDR2 SYDVKM come from the germline V gene. This CDR3 is 11 amino acids long. CDR3 residues: CASDKNTEAFF. Here the CDR3 DNA reads TGTGCCAGCGACAAGAACACTGAAGCTTTCTTT.

The V and J genes are TRBV9 and TRBJ1-4, with D unresolved. V was clipped by 0 bases and J by 0 bases, with 9 bases between them. CDR3 length: 16 amino acids. Germline V CDR1 and CDR2: SGDLS, YYNGEE. CDR3 in DNA: TGTGCCAGCAGCGTAGGTCTAGGTGCAACTAATGAAAAACTGTTTTTT. This encodes CASSVGLGATNEKLFF.

The gene calls are TRBV5-5 and TRBJ1-5; no firm D call. Trimming shortened V by 3 bases and J by 3 bases, and 10 bases separated the two germline ends. In germline, CDR1 is SGHKS, CDR2 YYEKEE (reference sequence). The CDR3 has 14 amino acids. The CDR3 loop is CASSWQVDNQPQHF. CDR3 in DNA: TGTGCCAGCAGCTGGCAGGTTGACAATCAGCCCCAGCATTTT.

V and J are TRBV6-5 and TRBJ2-7; D is unresolved. Germline V gene sequence: CDR1 MNHEY, CDR2 SVGAGI. V was clipped by 4 bases and J by 4 bases, with 14 bases between them. This CDR3 contains 14 residues. CDR3 DNA: TGTGCCAGCAGTTTGGCTGGCACCCCATACGAGCAGTACTTC. This sequence encodes CASSLAGTPYEQYF.

The chain has TRBV10-3 and TRBJ1-6; 9 bases align to TRBD1. J was trimmed by 7 bases and V by 3 bases; bases with no gene match: 4. The CDR3 totals 15 residues. Germline CDR1 ENHRY, CDR2 SYGVKD. As DNA, the CDR3 is TGTGCCATCAGTGATCCGGGACAGGGAAATTCACCCCTCCACTTT. It codes for CAISDPGQGNSPLHF.

The rearrangement links TRBV9 to TRBJ2-7, with TRBD1 identical over 9 bases. The V and J ends lost 3 bases and 0 bases, in that order; junction bases with no gene match: 4. The CDR3 extends over 15 amino acids. From germline, CDR1 is SGDLS and CDR2 YYNGEE. CDR3 nucleotide sequence: TGTGCCAGCAGCGAGGGACAGGGATTCTCCTACGAGCAGTACTTC. Translating it yields CASSEGQGFSYEQYF.

The count of this clone is one. This chain's CDR3 is CASSGTAWEAFF. The CDR3 DNA is TGTGCCAGCAGCGGGACAGCTTGGGAAGCTTTCTTT. The chain joins TRBV6-6 to TRBJ1-1, with 7 positions matching TRBD1. CDR3 length: 12 residues. Germline V lookup: CDR1 MNHNY, CDR2 SVGAGI (reference sequence). V gave up 6 bases and J gave up 8 bases; unmatched junction bases: 6.

The CDR3 loop is CASSYRADRKETQYF. DNA for the CDR3: TGTGCCAGCAGTTACCGGGCGGACAGAAAAGAGACCCAGTACTTC. This sequence joins TRBV27 and TRBJ2-5, with D perhaps TRBD1 (6 bases). Germline CDR1 and CDR2: MNHEY and SMNVEV (reference sequence). This CDR3 is 15 amino acids long. V was cut by 4 bases and J by 3 bases, with 15 bases left in between.

This rearrangement joins TRBV2 to TRBJ1-5, with a tentative D call TRBD1 (5 bases). Trimming removed 3 bases at V and 3 bases at J, with 9 bases between. The CDR3 sequence is 14 residues long. Germline values: CDR1 SNHLY, CDR2 FYNNEI. In DNA form, the CDR3 reads TGTGCCAGCAGTGACTCGACAGTCAATCAGCCCCAGCATTTT. Its translation is CASSDSTVNQPQHF.

The CDR3 nucleotides are TGTGCCAGCAGTTTAGAGGGGCGGAATGAGCAGTTCTTC. Its protein product is CASSLEGRNEQFF. V is TRBV27 and J is TRBJ2-1, with D tentatively TRBD1 or TRBD2 (5 bases each). V was shortened by 2 bases and J by 7 bases, with 9 bases between the two germline ends. CDR1 and CDR2 (germline): MNHEY, SMNVEV (reference sequence). The CDR3 runs 13 residues.

Concerning this clone: Additional DNA sequences in this sample encode the identical CDR3. The CDR3 region has the DNA TGTGCCAGCAGTTCGACTAGCGGGAGCTCCTACGAGCAGTACTTC. This sequence encodes CASSSTSGSSYEQYF. J is TRBJ2-7 and V is TRBV28, with TRBD2 matching 12 bases. The ends lost 4 bases at V and 0 bases at J; junction bases unmatched: 1. CDR1 is MDHEN and CDR2 is SYDVKM in the germline V gene. This CDR3 has 15 residues.

The sample holds one count of this clone. CDR3 residues: CALGGNTEAFF. The CDR3 DNA sequence: TGTGCCCTTGGGGGGAACACTGAAGCTTTCTTT. This chain uses TRBV28 with TRBJ1-1; D is perhaps TRBD1 (5 bases). Germline-derived CDR1 and CDR2 are MDHEN and SYDVKM. The CDR3 has 11 amino acids. Deletions cut 11 bases from V and 1 base from J, with 8 bases between.

The gene calls are TRBV9 and TRBJ1-2, with no clear D. In germline, CDR1 is SGDLS, CDR2 YYNGEE. The CDR3 has 14 amino acids. The germline V and J ends were trimmed by 3 bases and 1 base, with 10 bases remaining between them. This CDR3 reads CASSAGEYNYGYTF. CDR3 nucleotide sequence: TGTGCCAGCAGCGCCGGGGAATATAACTATGGCTACACCTTC.

This chain links TRBV5-4 with TRBJ2-2, with D possibly matching TRBD2 (7 bases). There are 17 residues in the CDR3. Germline assignment: CDR1 SGHNT and CDR2 YYREEE (reference sequence). Trimming removed 0 bases at V and 0 bases at J, with 12 bases between. The CDR3: CASSLAGGRPNTGELFF. In nucleotides, the CDR3 is TGTGCCAGCAGCTTGGCCGGGGGGCGACCGAACACCGGGGAGCTGTTTTTT.

This clone has just one count. The chain employs TRBV7-9 and TRBJ1-4; TRBD1 matches at 7 bases. There are 16 residues in the CDR3. Germline V gives CDR1 SEHNR, CDR2 FQNEAQ (reference sequence). V lost 5 bases to trimming and J lost 0 bases; unmatched junction nucleotides: 6. The CDR3, as DNA: TGTGCCAGCAGCCGGTCGGGACAGACAACTAATGAAAAACTGTTTTTT. Amino acid sequence: CASSRSGQTTNEKLFF.

V and J are TRBV5-4 and TRBJ2-2; TRBD2 matches 10 bases. CDR1 is SGHNT, CDR2 YYREEE, per germline (reference sequence). The CDR3 runs to 16 residues. V gave up 2 bases and J gave up 7 bases; unmatched junction bases: 8. The CDR3 sequence is CASSLVLAGVGGELFF. CDR3 sequence (DNA): TGTGCCAGCAGCTTAGTTCTAGCGGGAGTCGGCGGGGAGCTGTTTTTT.

V usage is TRBV6-6 and J usage is TRBJ2-3; 11 positions agree with TRBD2. The J segment lost 14 bases and the V segment lost 2 bases, leaving 6 bases of the junction unmatched. Germline assignment: CDR1 MNHNY and CDR2 SVGAGI (reference sequence). The CDR3 spans 13 residues. In DNA, the CDR3 is TGTGCCAGCAGTTACGGAACTAGCGGGAGTTTGTATTTT. As protein: CASSYGTSGSLYF.

The gene calls are TRBV28 and TRBJ2-3; no reliable D call. The CDR3 length is 15 residues. The V gene's germline CDR1 is MDHEN and CDR2 SYDVKM. V was shortened by 1 base and J by 0 bases, with 8 bases between the two germline ends. The CDR3 region has the DNA TGTGCCAGCAGTTTATACCCGATTAGCACAGATACGCAGTATTTT. Translation: CASSLYPISTDTQYF.

This sequence joins TRBV4-1 and TRBJ2-1; perhaps TRBD1 as D (6 bases). Deletions cut 0 bases from V and 8 bases from J, with 20 bases between. The CDR3 is 17 residues long. Germline CDR1 MGHRA, CDR2 YSYEKL. CDR3 DNA sequence: TGCGCCAGCAGCCAAGATAGATTGGGACAAGTTTCGGATGAGCAGTTCTTC. This translates into CASSQDRLGQVSDEQFF.

This clone was seen only once. The rearrangement joins TRBV5-1 to TRBJ2-7, with 10 bases fitting TRBD2. V lost 4 bases and J lost 0; bases outside the gene matches: 7. In germline, CDR1 is SGHRS, CDR2 YFSETQ. This CDR3 region has 16 residues. In nucleotides, the CDR3 is TGCGCCAGCAGCAGGATGACTAGCGGGTCCTCCTACGAGCAGTACTTC. As protein: CASSRMTSGSSYEQYF.

This chain uses TRBV7-4 with TRBJ1-3; D remains ambiguous. Germline V CDR1 and CDR2: SGHVT, SQSDAQ. CDR3 size: 17 residues. V lost 4 bases to trimming and J lost 0 bases, with 16 bases between them. CDR3 coding DNA: TGTGCCAGCAGCTCTCCTTTGGACCGCTACTCTGGAAACACCATATATTTT. This sequence encodes CASSSPLDRYSGNTIYF.

J is TRBJ1-4 and V is TRBV6-6, with 7 positions matching TRBD1. The CDR3 runs 14 residues. The V gene end was trimmed by 8 bases and the J gene end by 8 bases; junction bases not matched to a gene: 11. Per the germline V gene, CDR1 is MNHNY and CDR2 is SVGAGI (reference sequence). CDR3 in DNA: TGTGCCAGCGGGGACAGCTTACGTGGGGAAAAACTGTTTTTT. This translates into CASGDSLRGEKLFF.

The chain combines TRBV5-1 with TRBJ2-1; D is unresolved. The length of the CDR3 is 13 residues. Trimming took 0 bases from V and 9 from J, leaving 10 bases between them. Germline loops: CDR1 SGHRS, CDR2 YFSETQ. CDR3 sequence reads: CASSLGLGGEQFF. CDR3 nucleotides: TGCGCCAGCAGCTTGGGGCTGGGCGGTGAGCAGTTCTTC. Based on the CDR3 plus reference TRBV5-1 and TRBJ2-1, the full variable domain is KAGVTQTPRYLIKTRGQQVTLSCSPISGHRSVSWYQQTPGQGLQFLFEYFSETQRNKGNFPGRFSGRQFSNSRSEMNVSTLELGDSALYLCASSLGLGGEQFFGPGTRLTVL.